The source of this T cell receptor beta chain is a study of shared clonotypes between healthy human individuals. Germline-derived CDR1 and CDR2 are LGHNA and YSLEER. CDR3 length equals 16 residues. V lost 1 base and J 3 bases, leaving 15 bases between the germline ends. TCRdb's copy holds only in-frame clones and misses some; the assay was immunoSEQ multiplex PCR. This sample has roughly 2.5 million clones, with about 92% found just once. This TCR was sampled from a man aged 18 to 30 in good health. This chain links TRBV4-3 with TRBJ1-2; D gene ambiguous. What was sequenced was naive CD4+ T cells sorted from blood. The subset is: CD45RA+ positively selected. CDR3 in DNA: TGCGCCAGCAGCCAAGTCTCCGCGGGTCCCTACTATGGCTACACCTTC. Translated: CASSQVSAGPYYGYTF.